The rows below give T cell receptor beta chains drawn from one sample of a study of T cell responses to AZD1222 COVID-19 vaccine. Here immunoSEQ multiplex PCR was the method, and the copy in TCRdb shows in-frame clones only, minus some. This table holds roughly 130,000 clones, approximately 92% found once. This material consisted of peripheral blood, taken 28 days after the second AZD1222 dose. Receptors were obtained from an adult who received the AZD1222 COVID-19 vaccine. CDR3s include the opening cysteine and the closing phenylalanine or tryptophan. D genes are given only for firm matches. Clone size is given for some rows only: seen once, a few or many times, or a class if the clone is expanded.

D gene	clone size	J gene	V gene	CDR3 protein	CDR3 DNA
.	.	TRBJ1-1	TRBV6-6	CASSSRAEAFF	TGTGCCAGCAGTTCGCGGGCCGAAGCTTTCTTT
TRBD2	.	TRBJ2-3	TRBV11-2	CASSLDGGTSGGPADTQYF	TGTGCCAGCAGCTTAGACGGAGGTACTAGCGGGGGGCCCGCAGATACGCAGTATTTT
.	.	TRBJ2-7	TRBV29-1	CSARRGGYEQYF	TGCAGCGCCAGAAGGGGGGGCTACGAGCAGTACTTC
.	.	TRBJ2-2	TRBV7-3	CASSLHTGAGELFF	TGTGCCAGCAGCTTACACACGGGGGCCGGGGAGCTGTTTTTT
.	once	TRBJ2-7	TRBV6-2/TRBV6-3	CASSFGAHEQYF	TGTGCCAGCAGTTTCGGGGCCCACGAGCAGTACTTC
TRBD1	.	TRBJ1-4	TRBV11-3	CASSLRDRGNEKLFF	TGTGCCAGCAGCCTACGGGACAGGGGTAATGAAAAACTGTTTTTT
.	.	TRBJ1-4	TRBV18	CASSPGVLEKLFF	TGTGCCAGCTCACCTGGGGTACTTGAAAAACTGTTTTTT
.	once	TRBJ2-1	TRBV24-1	CATSDFSGYNEQFF	TGTGCCACCAGTGATTTTTCAGGATACAATGAGCAGTTCTTC
.	.	TRBJ1-1	TRBV25-1	CASSDWGSEAFF	TGTGCCAGCAGTGATTGGGGGTCTGAAGCTTTCTTT
TRBD1	.	TRBJ1-4	TRBV19	CASQATGVTNEKLFF	TGTGCCAGTCAAGCGACAGGGGTTACTAATGAAAAACTGTTTTTT
TRBD2	few	TRBJ2-5	TRBV24-1	CATQRSSAGEETQYF	TGTGCCACCCAAAGGTCTAGTGCGGGGGAAGAGACCCAGTACTTC
.	.	TRBJ2-1	TRBV19	CASSVAVSNEQFF	TGTGCCAGTAGTGTAGCGGTAAGCAATGAGCAGTTCTTC
.	.	TRBJ2-3	TRBV5-1	CASSLAGTGTDTQYF	TGCGCCAGCAGCCTCGCCGGGACCGGCACAGATACGCAGTATTTT
.	.	TRBJ1-4	TRBV19	CASSTKRTARNEKLFF	TGTGCCAGTAGTACTAAACGGACAGCCCGTAATGAAAAACTGTTTTTT
.	.	TRBJ2-7	TRBV7-9	CASSPTGQSYEQYF	TGTGCCAGCAGCCCAACGGGACAAAGCTACGAGCAGTACTTC
.	.	TRBJ1-1	TRBV12-3/TRBV12-4	CASSLGEDTEAFF	TGTGCCAGCAGTTTGGGGGAGGACACTGAAGCTTTCTTT
TRBD2	.	TRBJ2-5	TRBV5-1	CASSLSPSGGAGTQYF	TGCGCCAGCAGCTTGTCTCCTAGCGGGGGGGCCGGGACCCAGTACTTC
.	.	TRBJ1-1	TRBV6-5	CASRVVMNTEAFF	TGTGCCAGCAGGGTAGTCATGAACACTGAAGCTTTCTTT
TRBD1	.	TRBJ1-2	TRBV5-6	CASSLAPQGRRGYTF	TGTGCCAGCAGCTTGGCCCCACAGGGGCGGCGTGGCTACACCTTC
.	.	TRBJ2-2	TRBV19	CASSLLINTGELFF	TGTGCCAGTAGCCTTTTAATTAACACCGGGGAGCTGTTTTTT
.	once	TRBJ2-3	TRBV29-1	CSVAGADPDTQYF	TGCAGCGTTGCAGGGGCTGACCCAGATACGCAGTATTTT
.	.	TRBJ1-3	TRBV23-1	CASSQPRDAPLRKSHSGNTIYF	TGCGCCAGCAGTCAACCTCGGGACGCCCCCCTTCGAAAATCGCACTCTGGAAACACCATATATTTT
.	once	TRBJ1-4	TRBV5-6	CASSFGRDEKLFF	TGTGCCAGCAGCTTTGGCAGGGACGAAAAACTGTTTTTT
.	.	TRBJ2-5	TRBV6-5	CASSYHLSGGLETQYF	TGTGCCAGCAGTTACCACCTTTCCGGGGGGCTGGAGACCCAGTACTTC
TRBD2	.	TRBJ2-1	TRBV24-1	CATNMGGLGNEQFF	TGTGCCACCAATATGGGGGGACTAGGGAATGAGCAGTTCTTC
.	.	TRBJ1-2	TRBV5-5	CASSSGPGSNYGYTF	TGTGCCAGCAGCTCGGGGCCAGGGAGTAACTATGGCTACACCTTC
.	once	TRBJ1-3	TRBV11-3	CASSLARVGNTIYF	TGTGCCAGCAGCTTAGCCAGGGTTGGAAACACCATATATTTT
TRBD2	.	TRBJ2-3	TRBV28	CASSLRREAKGDTQYF	TGTGCCAGCAGTTTACGGCGGGAGGCCAAGGGAGATACGCAGTATTTT
.	.	TRBJ1-6	TRBV18	CASSPPKSNSPLHF	TGTGCCAGCTCACCACCGAAGTCTAATTCACCCCTCCACTTT
.	.	TRBJ2-7	TRBV5-4	CASSLDHEQYF	TGTGCCAGCAGCTTGGACCACGAGCAGTACTTC
TRBD2	.	TRBJ2-7	TRBV3-1/TRBV3-2	CASSLSGRVYEQYF	TGTGCCAGCAGTCTGAGCGGGAGAGTCTACGAGCAGTACTTC
.	.	TRBJ1-2	TRBV6-5	CASSQGAGYTF	TGTGCCAGCAGTCAGGGTGCTGGCTACACCTTC
.	.	TRBJ1-2	TRBV2	CASPTGPYGYTF	TGTGCCAGCCCAACAGGGCCCTATGGCTACACCTTC
TRBD2	.	TRBJ2-3	TRBV27	CASSSGLAGGTQYF	TGTGCCAGCAGTTCCGGACTAGCGGGAGGGACGCAGTATTTT
.	.	TRBJ2-3	TRBV6-5	CASSYSLPDTQYF	TGTGCCAGCAGTTACTCACTCCCAGATACGCAGTATTTT
.	.	TRBJ1-6	TRBV30	CAWSVGTSGLSPLHF	TGTGCCTGGAGTGTTGGTACGTCCGGACTTTCACCCCTCCACTTT
TRBD1	once	TRBJ1-2	TRBV3-1/TRBV3-2	CASSQLGQGPYGYTF	TGTGCCAGCAGCCAACTCGGACAGGGCCCTTATGGCTACACCTTC